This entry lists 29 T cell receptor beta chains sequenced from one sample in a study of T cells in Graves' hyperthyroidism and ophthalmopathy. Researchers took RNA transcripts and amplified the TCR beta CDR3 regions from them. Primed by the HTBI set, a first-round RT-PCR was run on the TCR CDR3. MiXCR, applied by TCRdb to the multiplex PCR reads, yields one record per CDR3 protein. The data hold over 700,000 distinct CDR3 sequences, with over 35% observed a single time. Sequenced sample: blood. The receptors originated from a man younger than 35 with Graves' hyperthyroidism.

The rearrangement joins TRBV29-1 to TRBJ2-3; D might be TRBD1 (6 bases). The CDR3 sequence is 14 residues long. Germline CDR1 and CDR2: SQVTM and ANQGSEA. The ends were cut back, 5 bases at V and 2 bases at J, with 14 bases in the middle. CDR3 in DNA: TGCAGCGTTCAAGGGGGAGACTTCACAGATACGCAGTATTTT. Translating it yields CSVQGGDFTDTQYF.

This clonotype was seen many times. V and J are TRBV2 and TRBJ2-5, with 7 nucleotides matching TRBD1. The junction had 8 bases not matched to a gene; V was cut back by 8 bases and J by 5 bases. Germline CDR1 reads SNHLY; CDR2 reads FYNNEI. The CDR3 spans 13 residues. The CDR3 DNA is TGTGCCAGCGGGAGCGGACAGGCGGAGACCCAGTACTTC. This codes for CASGSGQAETQYF.

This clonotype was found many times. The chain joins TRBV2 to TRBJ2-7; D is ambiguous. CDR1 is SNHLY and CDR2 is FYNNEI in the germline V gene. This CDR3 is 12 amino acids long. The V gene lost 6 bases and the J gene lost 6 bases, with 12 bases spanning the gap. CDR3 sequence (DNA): TGTGCCAGCAGCAGGTATCGGTCCGAGCAGTACTTC. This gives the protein CASSRYRSEQYF.

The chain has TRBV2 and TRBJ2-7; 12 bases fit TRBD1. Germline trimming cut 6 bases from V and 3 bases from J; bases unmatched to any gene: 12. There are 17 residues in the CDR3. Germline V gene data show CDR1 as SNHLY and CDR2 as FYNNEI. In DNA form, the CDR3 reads TGTGCCAGCAGCGCCGGGACAGGGGGCGGTTTGGGCTACGAGCAGTACTTC. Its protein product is CASSAGTGGGLGYEQYF. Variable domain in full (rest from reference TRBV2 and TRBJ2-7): EPEVTQTPSHQVTQMGQEVILRCVPISNHLYFYWYRQILGQKVEFLVSFYNNEISEKSEIFDDQFSVERPDGSNFTLKIRSTKLEDSAMYFCASSAGTGGGLGYEQYFGPGTRLTVT.

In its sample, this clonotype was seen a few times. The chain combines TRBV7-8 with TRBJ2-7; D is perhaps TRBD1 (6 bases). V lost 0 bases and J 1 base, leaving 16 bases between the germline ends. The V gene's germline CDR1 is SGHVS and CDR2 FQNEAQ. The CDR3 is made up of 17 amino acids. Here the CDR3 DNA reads TGTGCCAGCAGCTTAGCGAGGGCCAGGGGTGGATCCTACGAGCAGTACTTC. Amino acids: CASSLARARGGSYEQYF.

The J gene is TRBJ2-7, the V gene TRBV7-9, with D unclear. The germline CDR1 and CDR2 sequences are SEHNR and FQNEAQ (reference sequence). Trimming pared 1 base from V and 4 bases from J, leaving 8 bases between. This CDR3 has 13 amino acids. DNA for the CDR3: TGTGCCAGCAGCTTAGAAGGGCATTACGAGCAGTACTTC. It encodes CASSLEGHYEQYF. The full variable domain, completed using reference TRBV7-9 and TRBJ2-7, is DTGVSQNPRHKITKRGQNVTFRCDPISEHNRLYWYRQTLGQGPEFLTYFQNEAQLEKSRLLSDRFSAERPKGSFSTLEIQRTEQGDSAMYLCASSLEGHYEQYFGPGTRLTVT.

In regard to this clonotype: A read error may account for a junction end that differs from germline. The CDR3 DNA sequence: TGCGGCGTTGAAGATCGGGACAGGGTACCCGGGGAGCTGTTTTTT. Protein: CGVEDRDRVPGELFF. This chain uses TRBV29-1 with TRBJ2-2; 9 nucleotides line up with TRBD1. Germline lookup yields CDR1 SQVTM and CDR2 ANQGSEA. CDR3 length equals 15 residues.

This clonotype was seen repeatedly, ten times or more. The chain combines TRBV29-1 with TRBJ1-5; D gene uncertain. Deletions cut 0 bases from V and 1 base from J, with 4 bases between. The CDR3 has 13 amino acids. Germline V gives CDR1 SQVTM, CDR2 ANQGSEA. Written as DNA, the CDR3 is TGCAGCGTTGAAGAGGACAGCAATCAGCCCCAGCATTTT. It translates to CSVEEDSNQPQHF.

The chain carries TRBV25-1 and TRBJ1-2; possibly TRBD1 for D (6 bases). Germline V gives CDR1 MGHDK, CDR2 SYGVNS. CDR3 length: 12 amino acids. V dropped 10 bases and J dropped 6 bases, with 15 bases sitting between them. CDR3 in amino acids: CATKGSGDGYTF. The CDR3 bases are TGTGCCACTAAAGGTTCAGGGGATGGCTACACCTTC.

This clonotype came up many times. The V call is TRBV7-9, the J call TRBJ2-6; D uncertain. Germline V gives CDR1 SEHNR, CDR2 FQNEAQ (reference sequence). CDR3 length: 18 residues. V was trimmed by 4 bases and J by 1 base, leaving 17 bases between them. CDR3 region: CASSSLGQAPSGANVLTF. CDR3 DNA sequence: TGTGCCAGCAGCTCGCTCGGGCAGGCTCCGTCTGGGGCCAACGTCCTGACTTTC.

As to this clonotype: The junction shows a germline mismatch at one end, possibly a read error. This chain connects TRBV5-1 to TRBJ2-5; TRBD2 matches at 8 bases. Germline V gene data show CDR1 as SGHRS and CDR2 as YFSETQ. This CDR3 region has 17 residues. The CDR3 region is CASSPGTRTLTGETQYF. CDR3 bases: TGTGCCAGCAGCCCCGGGACTAGAACCCTCACCGGGGAGACCCAGTACTTC.

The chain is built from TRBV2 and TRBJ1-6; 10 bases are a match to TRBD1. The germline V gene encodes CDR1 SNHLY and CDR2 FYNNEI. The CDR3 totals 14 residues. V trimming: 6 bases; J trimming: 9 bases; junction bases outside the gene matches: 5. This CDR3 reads CASSAGTGASPLHF. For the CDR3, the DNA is TGTGCCAGCAGCGCCGGGACAGGGGCTTCACCCCTCCACTTT.

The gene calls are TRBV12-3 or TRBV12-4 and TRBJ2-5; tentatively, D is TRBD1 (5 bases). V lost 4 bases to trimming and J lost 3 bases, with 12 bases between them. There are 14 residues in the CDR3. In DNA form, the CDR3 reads TGTGCCAGCAGTTGGGCAGGGCTAAAAGAGACCCAGTACTTC. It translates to CASSWAGLKETQYF.

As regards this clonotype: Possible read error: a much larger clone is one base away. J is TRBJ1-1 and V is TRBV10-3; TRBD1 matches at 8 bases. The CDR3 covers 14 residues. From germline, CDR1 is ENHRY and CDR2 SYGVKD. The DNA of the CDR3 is TGTGCCATCAGCGGACAGGGAGCGAACACTAAAGCTTTCTTT. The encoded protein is CAISGQGANTKAFF.

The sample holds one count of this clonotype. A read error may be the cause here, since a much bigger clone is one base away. CDR3 loop: CASSPRYGTDRTGANVLTF. DNA of the CDR3: TGTGCCAGCAGCCCGAGATACGGGACGGACCGGACTGGGGCCAACGTCCTGACTTTC. The chain employs TRBV7-2 and TRBJ2-6; D may be TRBD1 or TRBD2 (5 bases each). The length of the CDR3 is 19 residues. From germline, CDR1 is SGHTA and CDR2 FQGNSA. The V end lost 5 bases, the J end lost 2 bases, and 22 bases lay between the germline ends.

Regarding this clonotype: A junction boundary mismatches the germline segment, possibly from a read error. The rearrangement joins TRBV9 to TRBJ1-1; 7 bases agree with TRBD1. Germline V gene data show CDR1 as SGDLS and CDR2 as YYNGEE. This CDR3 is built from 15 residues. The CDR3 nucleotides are TGTGCCAGCAGCGAAACAGGGGAAGGGAACACAGAAGCTTTCTTT. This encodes CASSETGEGNTEAFF.

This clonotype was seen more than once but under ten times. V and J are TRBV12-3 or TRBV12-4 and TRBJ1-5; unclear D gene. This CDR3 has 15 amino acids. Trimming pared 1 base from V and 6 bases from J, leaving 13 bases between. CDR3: CASSLGSGMAQPQHF. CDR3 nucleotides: TGTGCCAGCAGTTTAGGGTCCGGGATGGCTCAGCCCCAGCATTTT.

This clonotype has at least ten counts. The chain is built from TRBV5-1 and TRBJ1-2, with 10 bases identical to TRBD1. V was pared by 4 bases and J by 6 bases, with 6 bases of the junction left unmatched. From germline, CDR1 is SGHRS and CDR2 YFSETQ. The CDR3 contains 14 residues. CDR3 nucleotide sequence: TGCGCCAGCAGCACCGGGACAGGGGTCGATGGCTACACCTTC. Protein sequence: CASSTGTGVDGYTF.

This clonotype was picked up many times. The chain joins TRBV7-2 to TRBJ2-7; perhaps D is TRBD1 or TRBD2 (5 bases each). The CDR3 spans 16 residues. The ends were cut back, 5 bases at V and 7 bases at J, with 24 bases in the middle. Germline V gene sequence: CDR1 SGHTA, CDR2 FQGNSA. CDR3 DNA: TGTGCCAGCAGCAAAGCGTACAGGTTGGAAGGAGGAGAGCAGTACTTC. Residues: CASSKAYRLEGGEQYF.

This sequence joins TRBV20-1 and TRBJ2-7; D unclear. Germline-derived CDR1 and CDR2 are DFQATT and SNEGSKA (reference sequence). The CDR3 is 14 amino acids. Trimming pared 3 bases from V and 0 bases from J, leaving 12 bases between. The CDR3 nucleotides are TGCAGTGCTAGTGGCTTCCCGAGCTCCTACGAGCAGTACTTC. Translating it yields CSASGFPSSYEQYF.

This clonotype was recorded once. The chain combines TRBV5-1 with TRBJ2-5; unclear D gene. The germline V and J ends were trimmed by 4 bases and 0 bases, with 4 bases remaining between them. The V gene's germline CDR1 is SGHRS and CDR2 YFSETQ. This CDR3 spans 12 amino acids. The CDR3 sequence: CASSLHQETQYF. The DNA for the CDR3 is TGCGCCAGCAGCCTTCACCAAGAGACCCAGTACTTC.

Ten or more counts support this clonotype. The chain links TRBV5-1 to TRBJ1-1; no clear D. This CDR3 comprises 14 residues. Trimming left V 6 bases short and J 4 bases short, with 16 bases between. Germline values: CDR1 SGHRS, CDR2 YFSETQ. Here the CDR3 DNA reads TGCGCCAGCAACACACAAGCCGGAGGCACTGAAGCTTTCTTT. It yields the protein CASNTQAGGTEAFF.

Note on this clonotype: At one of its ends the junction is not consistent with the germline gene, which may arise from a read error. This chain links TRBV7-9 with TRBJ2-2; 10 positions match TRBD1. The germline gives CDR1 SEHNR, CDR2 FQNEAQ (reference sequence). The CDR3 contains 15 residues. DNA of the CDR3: TGTGCCAGCAGCTCCCTGGACAGGGGGATCGGGGAGTTGTTTTTT. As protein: CASSSLDRGIGELFF.

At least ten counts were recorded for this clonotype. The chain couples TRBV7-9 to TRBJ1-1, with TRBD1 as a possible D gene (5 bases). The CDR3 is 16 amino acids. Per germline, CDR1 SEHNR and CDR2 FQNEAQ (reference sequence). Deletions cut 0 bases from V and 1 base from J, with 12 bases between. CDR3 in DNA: TGTGCCAGCAGCTTAGCGTCGATAGGGGCGAACACTGAAGCTTTCTTT. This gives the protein CASSLASIGANTEAFF.

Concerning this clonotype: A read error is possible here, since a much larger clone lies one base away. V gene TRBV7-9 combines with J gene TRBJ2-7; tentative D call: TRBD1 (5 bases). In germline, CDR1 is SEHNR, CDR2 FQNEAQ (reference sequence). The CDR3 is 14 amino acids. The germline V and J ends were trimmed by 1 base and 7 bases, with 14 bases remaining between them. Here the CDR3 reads CASSLVAGMAEQYF. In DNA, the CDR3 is TGTGCCAGCAGCTTAGTCGCAGGGATGGCGGAGCAGTACTTC.

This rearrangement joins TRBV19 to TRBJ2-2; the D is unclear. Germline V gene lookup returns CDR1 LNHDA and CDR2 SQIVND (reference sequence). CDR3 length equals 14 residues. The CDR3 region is CASRWGRDTGELFF. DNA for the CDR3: TGTGCGAGCAGGTGGGGTAGGGACACCGGGGAGCTGTTTTTT.

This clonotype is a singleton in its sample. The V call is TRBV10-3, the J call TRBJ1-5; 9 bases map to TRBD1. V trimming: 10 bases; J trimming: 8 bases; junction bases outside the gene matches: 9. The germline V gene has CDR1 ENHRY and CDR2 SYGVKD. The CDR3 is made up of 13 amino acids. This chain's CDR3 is CATGTGPMEPQHF. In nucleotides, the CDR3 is TGTGCCACCGGGACAGGGCCTATGGAGCCCCAGCATTTT.

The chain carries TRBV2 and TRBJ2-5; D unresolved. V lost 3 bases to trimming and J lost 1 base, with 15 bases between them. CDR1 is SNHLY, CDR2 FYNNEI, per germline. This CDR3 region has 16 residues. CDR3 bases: TGTGCCAGCAGTGATGGGCAGGCCCCGCTCCAAGAGACCCAGTACTTC. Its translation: CASSDGQAPLQETQYF.

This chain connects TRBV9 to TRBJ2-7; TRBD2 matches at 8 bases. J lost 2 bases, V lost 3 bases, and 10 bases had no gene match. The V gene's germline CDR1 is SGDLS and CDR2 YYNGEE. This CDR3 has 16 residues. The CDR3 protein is CASSDGGGLGAYEQYF. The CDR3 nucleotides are TGTGCCAGCAGCGACGGGGGGGGACTAGGGGCCTACGAGCAGTACTTC.